This T cell receptor beta chain originates from a study of T cells after yellow fever vaccination. Study findings and constraints: It was a weaker secondary response, yet one that peaked faster, at day 5 versus 15.

CDR1 and CDR2 from the germline V gene are MDHEN and SYDVKM. V lost 4 bases and J lost 1; bases outside the gene matches: 9. CDR3 length equals 16 residues. Comment on this clonotype: The antigen is undetermined.

TCRdb reprocessed the 5' RACE reads with MiXCR, giving one entry per CDR3 protein. The repertoire has hundreds of thousands of distinct CDR3 sequences, approximately 13% of them found once; the top ten carry more than 13%. The sequence was obtained from a young man who received the YFV17D yellow fever vaccine. The sample here was PBMCs, taken on the day of the yellow fever booster vaccination. The V and J genes are TRBV28 and TRBJ2-5, with 7 bases matching TRBD2. CDR3 bases: TGTGCCAGCAGTTCGTGGGAGGGCGGGGGCCAAGAGACCCAGTACTTC. Translated: CASSSWEGGGQETQYF.